Below are 23 T cell receptor beta chains sequenced from a single sample in a study of blood T cells in healthy people across ages. Alongside a J-beta primer mix, a sample-barcoded 5' primer served in a second PCR lasting about 6 to 12 cycles. MiXCR was run by TCRdb on the 5' RACE reads, yielding one entry per CDR3 protein. The sample gives about 760,000 distinct CDR3 sequences, 56% of which show up once; 20% to 30% is in the top ten. Sequences were obtained from blood. These receptors all stem from a man aged 35 to 55 in good health.

This sequence joins TRBV2 and TRBJ2-6; TRBD2 aligns across 13 bases. Trimming removed 5 bases from V and 2 bases from J; junction bases left unmatched: 6. The CDR3 runs to 18 residues. Per the germline V gene, CDR1 is SNHLY and CDR2 is FYNNEI. The CDR3 loop reads CASSTGLAGRPGANVLTF. The CDR3 coding sequence is TGTGCCAGCAGTACGGGACTAGCGGGAAGGCCTGGGGCCAACGTCCTGACTTTC.

The rearrangement links TRBV25-1 to TRBJ2-7; 7 nucleotides agree with TRBD1. J gave up 4 bases and V 4 bases, and 7 bases lay outside the gene matches. CDR1 MGHDK and CDR2 SYGVNS come from the germline V gene. This CDR3 comprises 14 residues. The CDR3 reads CASSAQATGYEQYF. The CDR3 DNA sequence: TGTGCCAGCAGTGCACAGGCGACAGGGTACGAGCAGTACTTC.

Only one count was recorded for this clonotype. At one end the junction does not follow the germline gene, possibly because of a read error. The chain employs TRBV3-1 and TRBJ2-7, with a possible D match to TRBD1 (5 bases). This CDR3 is built from 15 residues. Germline-derived CDR1 and CDR2 are LGHDT and YNNKEL (reference sequence). The CDR3 DNA sequence: TGTACCAGCAGCCAAGACGACAGTGCCTCCTACGAGCAGTACTTC. Amino acids: CTSSQDDSASYEQYF.

The chain joins TRBV20-1 to TRBJ2-5; D is possibly TRBD2 (6 bases). The V end was cut by 6 bases, the J end by 2 bases, with 19 bases between. There are 15 residues in the CDR3. Germline V gene sequence: CDR1 DFQATT, CDR2 SNEGSKA (reference sequence). This CDR3 is CSATTVEGGQETQYF. CDR3 coding DNA: TGCAGTGCCACGACCGTGGAGGGTGGACAAGAGACCCAGTACTTC.

The rearrangement links TRBV27 to TRBJ2-7; the D is unclear. CDR3 length: 15 amino acids. V dropped 2 bases and J dropped 6 bases, with 17 bases sitting between them. CDR1 and CDR2 from the germline V gene are MNHEY and SMNVEV (reference sequence). The CDR3 is CASSLLAGIQSEQYF. The CDR3 DNA reads as TGTGCCAGCAGTTTACTCGCAGGAATCCAAAGCGAGCAGTACTTC.

Note on this clonotype: One end of the junction does not line up with germline, which may come from a read error. The chain recombines TRBV7-7 with TRBJ2-3; D might be TRBD2 (5 bases). The CDR3 has 14 amino acids. The V gene's germline CDR1 is SSHAT and CDR2 FNYEAQ (reference sequence). DNA for the CDR3: TGTGCTAGCAGCCACGGACTCTACACAGATACGCAGTATTTT. The encoded protein is CASSHGLYTDTQYF.

This clonotype appeared once. The chain is built from TRBV20-1 and TRBJ2-1; D uncertain. The CDR3 is 15 amino acids. Trimming stripped 0 bases from V and 2 bases from J, with 11 bases between. CDR1 is DFQATT, CDR2 SNEGSKA, per germline (reference sequence). The DNA of the CDR3 is TGCAGTGCTAGAGATGGTGGGCAGCCCTACAATGAGCAGTTCTTC. Its protein is CSARDGGQPYNEQFF.

This chain links TRBV7-6 with TRBJ2-7; the match to TRBD1 covers 9 bases. Germline CDR1 reads SGHVS; CDR2 reads FNYEAQ. This CDR3 has 17 residues. Trimming at V came to 5 bases and at J to 6 bases, leaving 17 bases not matched to a gene. The CDR3 sequence is CASSDRYRGQARSEQYF. Here the CDR3 DNA reads TGTGCCAGCAGCGACCGCTACAGGGGGCAAGCTAGGAGCGAGCAGTACTTC.

The chain recombines TRBV6-2 or TRBV6-3 with TRBJ1-2; D is unclear. Trimming left V 4 bases short and J 4 bases short, with 16 bases between. The length of the CDR3 is 15 residues. Germline values: CDR1 MNHEY, CDR2 SVGEGT. This chain's CDR3 is CASSSAVDGSYGYTF. The DNA for the CDR3 is TGTGCCAGCAGTTCGGCGGTTGACGGAAGCTATGGCTACACCTTC.

The chain joins TRBV20-1 to TRBJ1-2; 8 bases map to TRBD1. Germline CDR1 DFQATT, CDR2 SNEGSKA (reference sequence). With 6 bases clipped from V and 8 bases from J, the junction kept 11 bases outside the gene matches. CDR3 length equals 13 residues. The CDR3, as DNA: TGCAGTGCATCGGACAGGGAGGGGTTAGGCTACACCTTC. Translated: CSASDREGLGYTF.

The CDR3 spells CASRTFGDTQYF. DNA for the CDR3: TGTGCCAGCAGAACCTTTGGCGATACGCAGTATTTT. The chain combines TRBV7-9 with TRBJ2-3; D is unresolved. The germline CDR1 and CDR2 sequences are SEHNR and FQNEAQ (reference sequence). The CDR3 runs to 12 residues. V lost 6 bases and J lost 6, with 10 bases in between. Filled out from reference TRBV7-9 and TRBJ2-3, the complete variable domain reads DTGVSQNPRHKITKRGQNVTFRCDPISEHNRLYWYRQTLGQGPEFLTYFQNEAQLEKSRLLSDRFSAERPKGSFSTLEIQRTEQGDSAMYLCASRTFGDTQYFGPGTRLTVL.

The chain uses TRBV6-5 and TRBJ2-3; 10 bases are shared with TRBD1. The CDR3 consists of 17 residues. Germline V gene lookup returns CDR1 MNHEY and CDR2 SVGAGI. J lost 2 bases, V lost 6 bases, and 11 bases had no gene match. Written as DNA, the CDR3 is TGTGCCAGCAGCTACAACCCGGGACAGGGGCCCACAGATACGCAGTATTTT. Its protein product is CASSYNPGQGPTDTQYF.

The chain links TRBV7-3 to TRBJ2-2; 13 bases map to TRBD2. The CDR3 spans 20 residues. CDR1 and CDR2 from the germline V gene are SGHTA and FQGTGA. V was pared by 4 bases and J by 5 bases, with 16 bases of the junction left unmatched. This chain's CDR3 is CASSSYPGLAGSGETGELFF. CDR3 in DNA: TGTGCCAGCAGCTCTTATCCGGGACTAGCGGGAAGTGGGGAAACCGGGGAGCTGTTTTTT.

This chain uses TRBV28 with TRBJ2-7; 7 bases are a match to TRBD2. Germline assignment: CDR1 MDHEN and CDR2 SYDVKM. J gave up 3 bases and V 5 bases, and 31 bases lay outside the gene matches. This CDR3 is 22 amino acids long. CDR3 coding DNA: TGTGCCAGCAGTGGCGGTGGGGGACTAAAAAAATACGATCCCCAGGAATACTACGAGCAGTACTTC. Encoded protein: CASSGGGGLKKYDPQEYYEQYF.

V is TRBV28 and J is TRBJ1-2, with 10 bases lining up with TRBD1. Germline CDR1 and CDR2: MDHEN and SYDVKM. CDR3 length: 17 amino acids. The trim removed 4 bases at V and 5 bases at J, leaving 13 bases unmatched. CDR3 amino acids: CASSSRFGTGVAYGYTF. CDR3 nucleotide sequence: TGTGCCAGCAGTTCCCGCTTTGGGACAGGGGTAGCTTATGGCTACACCTTC.

The chain uses TRBV29-1 and TRBJ1-1; the D gene is possibly TRBD1 (5 bases). CDR3 length: 12 residues. Between the trimmed V and J ends, which lost 6 bases and 4 bases, there was a span of 12 bases. Germline CDR1 is SQVTM and CDR2 is ANQGSEA. As DNA, the CDR3 is TGCAGCGTAGGGGATTTCGGCACTGAAGCTTTCTTT. Its translation is CSVGDFGTEAFF.

The chain couples TRBV6-6 to TRBJ2-2; D gene unclear. Germline V gene data show CDR1 as MNHNY and CDR2 as SVGAGI (reference sequence). Trimming removed 2 bases at V and 3 bases at J, with 7 bases between. There are 14 residues in the CDR3. This chain's CDR3 is CASSYLGYTGELFF. The CDR3 DNA follows: TGTGCCAGCAGTTACCTGGGCTACACCGGGGAGCTGTTTTTT.

The chain uses TRBV11-3 and TRBJ2-7; 13 nucleotides align to TRBD2. With 3 bases clipped from V and 5 bases from J, the junction kept 4 bases outside the gene matches. Germline V gives CDR1 SGHNT, CDR2 YENEEA. The CDR3 has 15 amino acids. In nucleotides, the CDR3 is TGTGCCAGCAGCTTGAGGACTAGCGGGGGCGACGAGCAGTACTTC. Protein product: CASSLRTSGGDEQYF.

This chain connects TRBV9 to TRBJ2-5; D is possibly TRBD2 (6 bases). V lost 0 bases and J lost 1, with 13 bases in between. The CDR3 has 16 amino acids. The germline V gene encodes CDR1 SGDLS and CDR2 YYNGEE. The CDR3, as DNA: TGTGCCAGCAGCGTAGTTCTGTGGCGGGGCCAAGAGACCCAGTACTTC. Translated: CASSVVLWRGQETQYF.

In this sample, this clonotype turned up many times. This chain connects TRBV18 to TRBJ1-1; TRBD1 matches 7 bases. Germline values: CDR1 KGHSH, CDR2 LQKENI. The CDR3 runs to 14 residues. The V segment lost 8 bases and the J segment 0 bases; nucleotides outside the gene matches: 6. Here the CDR3 DNA reads TGTGCCAGCAGCCCGGGACAGCTGAACACTGAAGCTTTCTTT. It encodes CASSPGQLNTEAFF.

This chain links TRBV20-1 with TRBJ2-5, with D possibly TRBD2 on 6 matching bases. V was cut by 6 bases and J by 4 bases, with 15 bases left in between. Looked up from germline, CDR1 is DFQATT and CDR2 is SNEGSKA (reference sequence). The CDR3 runs 13 residues. This CDR3 reads CSANARERETQYF. The CDR3 DNA reads TGCAGTGCCAATGCTCGGGAGCGAGAGACCCAGTACTTC.

The rearrangement joins TRBV11-3 to TRBJ2-3, with 12 nucleotides matching TRBD2. Germline V gene sequence: CDR1 SGHNT, CDR2 YENEEA. With 6 bases clipped from V and 3 bases from J, the junction kept 7 bases outside the gene matches. This CDR3 is built from 16 residues. CDR3 residues: CASRTATSGSTDTQYF. CDR3 in DNA: TGTGCCAGCAGGACGGCGACTAGCGGGAGTACAGATACGCAGTATTTT.

This sequence joins TRBV19 and TRBJ2-7; maybe TRBD1 (5 bases). The V gene's germline CDR1 is LNHDA and CDR2 SQIVND (reference sequence). Trimming took 1 base from V and 8 from J, leaving 12 bases between them. The CDR3 has 13 amino acids. The CDR3 spells CASSIGLGAKQYF. Here the CDR3 DNA reads TGTGCCAGTAGTATAGGGTTAGGGGCCAAGCAGTACTTC.